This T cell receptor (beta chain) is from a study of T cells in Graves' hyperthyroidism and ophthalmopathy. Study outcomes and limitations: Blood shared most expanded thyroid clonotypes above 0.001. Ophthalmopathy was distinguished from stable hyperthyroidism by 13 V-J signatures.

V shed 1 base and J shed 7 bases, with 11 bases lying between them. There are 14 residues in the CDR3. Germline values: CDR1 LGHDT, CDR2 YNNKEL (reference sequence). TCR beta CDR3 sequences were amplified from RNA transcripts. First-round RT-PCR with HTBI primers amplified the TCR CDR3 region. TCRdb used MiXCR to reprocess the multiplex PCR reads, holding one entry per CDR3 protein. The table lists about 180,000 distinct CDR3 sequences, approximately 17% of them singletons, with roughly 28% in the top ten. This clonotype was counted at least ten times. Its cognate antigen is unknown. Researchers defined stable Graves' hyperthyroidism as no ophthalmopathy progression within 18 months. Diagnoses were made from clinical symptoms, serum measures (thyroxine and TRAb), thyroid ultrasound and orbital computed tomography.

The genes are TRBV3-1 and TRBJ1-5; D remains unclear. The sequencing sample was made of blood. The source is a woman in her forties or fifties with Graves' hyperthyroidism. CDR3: CASSQGHQGQPQHF. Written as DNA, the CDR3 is TGTGCCAGCAGCCAAGGGCACCAAGGGCAGCCCCAGCATTTT.